This TCR beta chain appears in the sequencing data of a study of blood T cell repertoires in COVID-19. About the research overall: Spain, Italy and the United States supplied samples that represented acute and convalescent COVID-19. Sample material is recorded as cDNA or gDNA derived from T cells, B-cell-depleted T cells, or PBMCs.

Followed longitudinally, the Seattle patients had been enrolled during active infection. Germline values: CDR1 LNHDA, CDR2 SQIVND (reference sequence). Trimming left V 6 bases short and J 6 bases short, with 21 bases between. The CDR3 is 16 amino acids. Original data processing: The authors estimated nucleated cell counts from reference gene primer amplification. Only in-frame clones appear in the TCRdb table, and some are missing; sequencing was by immunoSEQ multiplex PCR. V, J and clone size are taken as reported in that table, and D and trimming were inferred from the DNA itself. This table holds about 200,000 clones, roughly nine tenths found once.

This TCR was sampled from a woman between 50 and 59 years old with COVID-19, enrolled during active disease. This chain joins TRBV19 and TRBJ1-5; maybe TRBD1 (6 bases). The material sequenced was peripheral blood. The CDR3 bases are TGTGCCAGTAGAGGACAGAGGGGAATTGGGACTCAGCCCCAGCATTTT. It encodes CASRGQRGIGTQPQHF.